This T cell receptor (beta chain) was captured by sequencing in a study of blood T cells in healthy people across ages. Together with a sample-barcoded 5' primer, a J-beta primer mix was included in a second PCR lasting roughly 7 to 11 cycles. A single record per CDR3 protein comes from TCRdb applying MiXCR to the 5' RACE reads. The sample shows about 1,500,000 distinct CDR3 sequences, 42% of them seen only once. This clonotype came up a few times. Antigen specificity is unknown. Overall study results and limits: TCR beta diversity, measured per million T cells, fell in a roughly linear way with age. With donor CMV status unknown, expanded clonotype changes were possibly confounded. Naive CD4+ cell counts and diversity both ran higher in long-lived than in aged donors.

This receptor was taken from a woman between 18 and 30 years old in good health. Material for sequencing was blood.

CDR3 amino acids: CASRGLAGSTGELFF. The CDR3 DNA follows: TGCGCCAGCCGGGGACTAGCGGGAAGCACCGGGGAGCTGTTTTTT. V gene TRBV10-2 combines with J gene TRBJ2-2; TRBD2 aligns across 13 bases. From germline, CDR1 is WSHSY and CDR2 SAAADI. V lost 8 bases to trimming and J lost 4 bases; unmatched junction nucleotides: 4. The CDR3 loop spans 15 amino acids.